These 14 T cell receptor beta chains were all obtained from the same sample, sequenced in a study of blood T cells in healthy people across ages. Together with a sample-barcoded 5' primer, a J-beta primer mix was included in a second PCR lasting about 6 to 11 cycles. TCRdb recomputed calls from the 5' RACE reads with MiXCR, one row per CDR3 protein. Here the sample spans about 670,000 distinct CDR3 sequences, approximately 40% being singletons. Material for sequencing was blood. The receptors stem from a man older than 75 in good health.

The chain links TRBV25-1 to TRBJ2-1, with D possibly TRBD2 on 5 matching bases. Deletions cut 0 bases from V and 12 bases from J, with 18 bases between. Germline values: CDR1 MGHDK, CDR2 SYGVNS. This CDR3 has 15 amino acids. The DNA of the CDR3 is TGTGCCAGCAGTGAATATCCCCTCGGGGTTGCGGGGCAGTTCTTC. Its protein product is CASSEYPLGVAGQFF.

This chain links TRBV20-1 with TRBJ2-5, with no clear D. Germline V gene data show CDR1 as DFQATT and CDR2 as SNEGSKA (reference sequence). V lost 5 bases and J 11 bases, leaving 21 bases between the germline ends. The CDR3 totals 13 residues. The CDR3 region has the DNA TGCAGTGCTTCAAAACAGACCTACAATGAGCAGTACTTC. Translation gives CSASKQTYNEQYF.

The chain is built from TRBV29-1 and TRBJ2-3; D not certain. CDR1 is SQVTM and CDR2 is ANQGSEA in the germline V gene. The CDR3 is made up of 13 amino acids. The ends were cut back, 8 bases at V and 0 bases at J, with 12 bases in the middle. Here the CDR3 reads CSFRMGSTDTQYF. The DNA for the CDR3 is TGCAGCTTCCGAATGGGGAGCACAGATACGCAGTATTTT.

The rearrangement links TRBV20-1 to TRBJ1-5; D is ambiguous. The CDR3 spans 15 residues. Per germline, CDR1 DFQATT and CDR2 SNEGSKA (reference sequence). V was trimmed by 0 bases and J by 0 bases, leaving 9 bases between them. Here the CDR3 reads CSARDWGYSNQPQHF. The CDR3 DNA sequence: TGCAGTGCTAGAGATTGGGGTTATAGCAATCAGCCCCAGCATTTT.

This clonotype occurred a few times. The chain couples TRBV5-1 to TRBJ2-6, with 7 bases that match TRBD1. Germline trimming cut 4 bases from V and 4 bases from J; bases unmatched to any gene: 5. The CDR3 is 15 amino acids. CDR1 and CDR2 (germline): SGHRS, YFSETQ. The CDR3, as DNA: TGCGCCAGCAGCCCGGACAGGCAGGGGGCCAACGTCCTGACTTTC. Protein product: CASSPDRQGANVLTF.

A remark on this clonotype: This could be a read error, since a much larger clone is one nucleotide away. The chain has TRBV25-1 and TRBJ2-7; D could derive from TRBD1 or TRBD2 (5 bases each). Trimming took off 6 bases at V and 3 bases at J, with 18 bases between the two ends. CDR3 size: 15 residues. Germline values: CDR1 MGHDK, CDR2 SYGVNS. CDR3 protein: CASSEPGRACYEQYF. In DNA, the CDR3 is TGTGCCAGCAGCGAGCCGGGACGGGCATGCTACGAGCAGTACTTC.

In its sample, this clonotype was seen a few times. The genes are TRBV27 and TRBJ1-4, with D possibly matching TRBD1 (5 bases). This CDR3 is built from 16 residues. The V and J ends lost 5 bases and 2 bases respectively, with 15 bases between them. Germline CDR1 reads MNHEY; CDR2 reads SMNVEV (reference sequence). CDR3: CASSLGQGWTNEKLFF. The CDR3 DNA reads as TGTGCCAGCAGTCTTGGACAAGGTTGGACTAATGAAAAACTGTTTTTT. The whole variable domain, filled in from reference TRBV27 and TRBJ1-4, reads EAQVTQNPRYLITVTGKKLTVTCSQNMNHEYMSWYRQDPGLGLRQIYYSMNVEVTDKGDVPEGYKVSRKEKRNFPLILESPSPNQTSLYFCASSLGQGWTNEKLFFGSGTQLSVL.

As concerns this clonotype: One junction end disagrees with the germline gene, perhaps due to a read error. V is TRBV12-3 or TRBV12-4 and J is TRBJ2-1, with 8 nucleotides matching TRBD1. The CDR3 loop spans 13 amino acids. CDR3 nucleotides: TGTACCAGCAGGCGGACAGGGAACAATGAGCAGTTCTTC. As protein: CTSRRTGNNEQFF.

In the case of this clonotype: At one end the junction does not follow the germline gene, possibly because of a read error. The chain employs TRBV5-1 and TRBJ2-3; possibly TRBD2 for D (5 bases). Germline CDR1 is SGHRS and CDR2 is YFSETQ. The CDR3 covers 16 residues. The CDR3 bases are TGTGCCAGCAGCCCATGTGGGGAGCCAAGCACAGATACGCAGTATTTT. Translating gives CASSPCGEPSTDTQYF.

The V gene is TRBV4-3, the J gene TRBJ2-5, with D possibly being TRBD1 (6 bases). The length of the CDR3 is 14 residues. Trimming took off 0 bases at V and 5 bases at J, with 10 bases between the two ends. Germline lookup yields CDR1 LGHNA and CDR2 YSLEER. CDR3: CASSQDTGSETQYF. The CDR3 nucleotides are TGCGCCAGCAGCCAAGACACAGGGAGCGAGACCCAGTACTTC.

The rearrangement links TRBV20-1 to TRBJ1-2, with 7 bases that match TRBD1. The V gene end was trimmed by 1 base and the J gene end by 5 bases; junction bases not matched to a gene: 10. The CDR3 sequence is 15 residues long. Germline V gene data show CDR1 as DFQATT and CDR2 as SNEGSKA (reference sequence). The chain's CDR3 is CSARGTGTVIYGYTF. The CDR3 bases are TGCAGTGCTAGAGGAACCGGGACAGTCATTTATGGCTACACCTTC.

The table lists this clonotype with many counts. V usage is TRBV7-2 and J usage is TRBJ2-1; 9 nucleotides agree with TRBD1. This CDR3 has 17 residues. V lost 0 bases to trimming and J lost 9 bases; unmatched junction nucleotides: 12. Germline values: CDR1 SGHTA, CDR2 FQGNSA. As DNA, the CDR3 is TGTGCCAGCAGCTTAGCATCGGACAGGGGAGTTAGGGGTGAGCAGTTCTTC. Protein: CASSLASDRGVRGEQFF.

DNA of the CDR3: TGCAGTGCCCTTCAACTAAGCCCGAGCTCCTACGAGCAGTACTTC. As protein: CSALQLSPSSYEQYF. The chain is built from TRBV20-1 and TRBJ2-7, with D unresolved. This CDR3 contains 15 residues. The germline CDR1 and CDR2 sequences are DFQATT and SNEGSKA (reference sequence). Between the trimmed V and J ends, which lost 6 bases and 0 bases, there was a span of 18 bases.

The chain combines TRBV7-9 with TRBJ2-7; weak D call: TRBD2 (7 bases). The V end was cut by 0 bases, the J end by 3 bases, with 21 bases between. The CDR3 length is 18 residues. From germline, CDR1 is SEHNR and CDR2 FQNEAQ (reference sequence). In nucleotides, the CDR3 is TGTGCCAGCAGCTTAGCGTTGAGGGGGACTACACGTAACTACGAGCAGTACTTC. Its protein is CASSLALRGTTRNYEQYF.